This TCR beta chain was retrieved from a study of cytomegalovirus exposure and HLA in healthy donors. Study summary: Around 190 million T cells yielded more than 90 million unique TCR beta sequences, as an earlier analysis found. Broader study findings: Common viral pathogens seemed, in a later analysis, to connect with several of the most significant clusters. The authors later found TCR association rates varying by HLA locus, with DRB1 most and HLA-C fewest.

Primers: 60 Vbeta forward and 13 Jbeta reverse. This table comes from immunoSEQ multiplex PCR, and its TCRdb copy is limited to in-frame clones, with some not included. Of around 280,000 clones listed, around nine tenths were seen once; the top ten hold about 2.5%. A remark on this clone: No antigen is known for it.

The CDR3 loop spans 13 amino acids. Trimming left V 0 bases short and J 6 bases short, with 9 bases between. Germline V gene sequence: CDR1 GTSNPN, CDR2 SVGIG (reference sequence). Despite likely unrecorded immune exposures, the donors were nominally healthy at the time of sampling. The chain carries TRBV30 and TRBJ1-5; D perhaps matches TRBD1 (6 bases). Input material: PBMCs. This TCR was recovered from a woman aged 18-29 years in good health and CMV-seronegative. The CDR3 DNA follows: TGTGCCTGGAGTGTACAGGGTGGTCAGCCCCAGCATTTT. This sequence encodes CAWSVQGGQPQHF.